A single sample gave rise to the 25 T cell receptor beta chains below, sequenced in a study of T cells in tuberculosis. Time point described: new active TB diagnosis, blood taken before or within 7 days of starting treatment. Sequenced by immunoSEQ multiplex PCR; TCRdb stores in-frame clones only, minus some. The sample has under 30,000 clones, about 91% seen once. The sequences come from PBMCs, collected at tuberculosis diagnosis. These receptors were taken from an adult with tuberculosis.

The chain couples TRBV18 to TRBJ1-1; TRBD1 agrees at 8 bases. Germline CDR1 KGHSH, CDR2 LQKENI. This CDR3 comprises 15 residues. J gave up 3 bases and V 6 bases, and 9 bases lay outside the gene matches. For the CDR3, the DNA is TGTGCCAGCTCCTACAGGGGGGGAGCGGACACTGAAGCTTTCTTT. This encodes CASSYRGGADTEAFF.

The V gene is TRBV18, the J gene TRBJ1-1, with D unclear. Germline assignment: CDR1 KGHSH and CDR2 LQKENI. This CDR3 region has 14 residues. V was cut by 3 bases and J by 6 bases, with 14 bases left in between. The CDR3 loop reads CASSPAIRTSEAFF. The DNA for the CDR3 is TGTGCCAGCTCACCCGCCATCAGGACTTCTGAAGCTTTCTTT. The whole variable domain, remainder taken from reference TRBV18 and TRBJ1-1, is NAGVMQNPRHLVRRRGQEARLRCSPMKGHSHVYWYRQLPEEGLKFMVYLQKENIIDESGMPKERFSAEFPKEGPSILRIQQVVRGDSAAYFCASSPAIRTSEAFFGQGTRLTVV.

This chain joins TRBV13 and TRBJ1-2; 8 bases map to TRBD1. Looked up from germline, CDR1 is PRHDT and CDR2 is FYEKMQ (reference sequence). The CDR3 runs 15 residues. The junction had 9 bases not matched to a gene; V was cut back by 1 base and J by 8 bases. The CDR3 nucleotides are TGTGCCAGCAGCTTAGCAGGACAGGGTGGCGAAGGCTACACCTTC. Its translation is CASSLAGQGGEGYTF.

The count of this clone is one. The chain joins TRBV5-1 to TRBJ1-3, with D possibly being TRBD1 (6 bases). The CDR3 runs to 16 residues. The germline CDR1 and CDR2 sequences are SGHRS and YFSETQ. V lost 2 bases to trimming and J lost 0 bases, with 12 bases between them. The CDR3, as DNA: TGCGCCAGCAGCTTACAAACAGGGATCTCTGGAAACACCATATATTTT. It encodes CASSLQTGISGNTIYF.

The J gene is TRBJ2-1, the V gene TRBV9, with D perhaps matching TRBD2 (5 bases). CDR3 size: 15 residues. V lost 0 bases and J 7 bases, leaving 14 bases between the germline ends. The V gene's germline CDR1 is SGDLS and CDR2 YYNGEE. DNA of the CDR3: TGTGCCAGCAGCGTAGAGGGTAGCACGGGGAATGAGCAGTTCTTC. Protein: CASSVEGSTGNEQFF.

The chain uses TRBV6-6 and TRBJ2-1, with 8 bases identical to TRBD2. Trimming removed 7 bases from V and 6 bases from J; junction bases left unmatched: 8. CDR1 MNHNY and CDR2 SVGAGI come from the germline V gene (reference sequence). This CDR3 comprises 14 residues. CDR3 region: CASKDGTSGNEQFF. For the CDR3, the DNA is TGTGCCAGCAAGGATGGGACTAGTGGCAATGAGCAGTTCTTC.

This clone occurred once. The chain joins TRBV19 to TRBJ2-7, with a possible D match to TRBD2 (5 bases). The CDR3 extends over 13 amino acids. V was clipped by 7 bases and J by 6 bases, with 16 bases between them. The germline V gene has CDR1 LNHDA and CDR2 SQIVND (reference sequence). This CDR3 is CASTRTLGGEQYF. CDR3 in DNA: TGTGCCAGTACCAGGACTTTGGGCGGCGAGCAGTACTTC.

CDR3 coding DNA: TGCGCCAGCAGCTTGGGCCAGGGAACGAACACTGAAGCTTTCTTT. Its translation: CASSLGQGTNTEAFF. V usage is TRBV5-1 and J usage is TRBJ1-1, with a weak D call TRBD1 (5 bases). Germline V gene sequence: CDR1 SGHRS, CDR2 YFSETQ. This CDR3 comprises 15 residues. The V and J ends lost 0 bases and 1 base respectively, with 10 bases between them.

V is TRBV10-3 and J is TRBJ1-2, with unresolved D. With 0 bases removed from V and 5 bases from J, the gap between germline ends came to 7 bases. Germline-derived CDR1 and CDR2 are ENHRY and SYGVKD. The CDR3 consists of 13 residues. CDR3 protein: CAISESRDYGYTF. DNA of the CDR3: TGTGCCATCAGTGAGTCTCGAGATTATGGCTACACCTTC.

In its sample, this clone was seen once. The rearrangement links TRBV15 to TRBJ2-2; 9 nucleotides line up with TRBD2. V was clipped by 4 bases and J by 6 bases; unmatched bases: 6. The CDR3 runs 15 residues. The germline gives CDR1 LNHNV, CDR2 YYDKDF (reference sequence). The CDR3 is CATSTSGMASGELFF. The CDR3 coding sequence is TGTGCCACCAGCACTAGCGGGATGGCGTCCGGGGAGCTGTTTTTT.

This clone was seen only once. The rearrangement links TRBV18 to TRBJ2-1, with D possibly TRBD1 on 6 matching bases. CDR3 size: 16 residues. Germline CDR1 and CDR2: KGHSH and LQKENI. V lost 3 bases and J 5 bases, leaving 17 bases between the germline ends. The CDR3 region is CASSPPAGVLNNEQFF. The CDR3 DNA reads as TGTGCCAGCTCACCTCCGGCAGGGGTCCTTAACAATGAGCAGTTCTTC.

This rearrangement joins TRBV30 to TRBJ2-2, with 7 positions matching TRBD1. CDR1 and CDR2 from the germline V gene are GTSNPN and SVGIG (reference sequence). V lost 4 bases, J lost 4 bases, and 6 bases stayed unmatched. The CDR3 loop spans 14 amino acids. The CDR3 nucleotides read TGTGCCTGGACGGAGACAGGGTCCACCGGGGAGCTGTTTTTT. Translating gives CAWTETGSTGELFF.

The chain employs TRBV27 and TRBJ2-1; 8 bases agree with TRBD1. Trimming removed 0 bases from V and 8 bases from J; junction bases left unmatched: 9. The germline CDR1 and CDR2 sequences are MNHEY and SMNVEV (reference sequence). The CDR3 runs 16 residues. The CDR3 sequence: CASSLSPGTGSHEQFF. The CDR3 DNA reads TGTGCCAGCAGTTTATCACCCGGGACAGGCTCTCATGAGCAGTTCTTC.

This CDR3 reads CAISESGSSYNEQFF. CDR3 DNA: TGTGCCATCAGTGAGTCGGGGAGCAGCTACAATGAGCAGTTCTTC. V is TRBV10-3 and J is TRBJ2-1; a possible D gene is TRBD2 (5 bases). Trimming cost V 0 bases and J 3 bases, with 9 bases left between them. This CDR3 is 15 amino acids long. CDR1 and CDR2 (germline): ENHRY, SYGVKD.

This chain joins TRBV2 and TRBJ1-6; 9 bases map to TRBD1. This CDR3 comprises 15 residues. In germline, CDR1 is SNHLY, CDR2 FYNNEI. The junction had 6 bases not matched to a gene; V was cut back by 2 bases and J by 10 bases. CDR3 amino acids: CASSELEQGASPLHF. The CDR3 DNA follows: TGTGCCAGCAGTGAATTGGAACAGGGGGCATCACCCCTCCACTTT.

The chain has TRBV6-6 and TRBJ2-3, with D unclear. Germline assignment: CDR1 MNHNY and CDR2 SVGAGI (reference sequence). With 2 bases removed from V and 2 bases from J, the gap between germline ends came to 5 bases. The CDR3 totals 13 residues. CDR3 amino acids: CASSYSSTDTQYF. CDR3 bases: TGTGCCAGCAGTTACAGCTCCACAGATACGCAGTATTTT.

V gene TRBV2 combines with J gene TRBJ1-5; 7 nucleotides match TRBD1. Looked up from germline, CDR1 is SNHLY and CDR2 is FYNNEI. V shed 5 bases and J 3 bases; nucleotides not matched to a gene: 7. The CDR3 has 15 amino acids. As DNA, the CDR3 is TGTGCCAGCAGTTCCTGGGACAGAGACAATCAGCCCCAGCATTTT. It specifies CASSSWDRDNQPQHF.

This clone was observed a few times. This chain connects TRBV27 to TRBJ2-1; D is possibly TRBD2 (6 bases). CDR3 length equals 14 residues. V was pared by 10 bases and J by 5 bases, with 18 bases between. Germline CDR1 reads MNHEY; CDR2 reads SMNVEV (reference sequence). The CDR3 region has the DNA TGTGCCACCCGAAGGGGAGGAGTTAACAATGAGCAGTTCTTC. This gives the protein CATRRGGVNNEQFF.

This chain uses TRBV10-2 with TRBJ2-3; 7 positions match TRBD2. Germline V gene sequence: CDR1 WSHSY, CDR2 SAAADI. After removal of 0 bases from V and 0 bases from J, the junction contained 3 bases not matched to a gene. CDR3 size: 16 residues. The CDR3, as DNA: TGCGCCAGCAGTGAGTCGACTAGCCCAAGCACAGATACGCAGTATTTT. Protein: CASSESTSPSTDTQYF.

This chain joins TRBV4-2 and TRBJ2-7; TRBD2 aligns across 14 bases. The CDR3 totals 17 residues. J lost 5 bases, V lost 0 bases, and 6 bases had no gene match. Germline V gene data show CDR1 as LGHNA and CDR2 as YNFKEQ. CDR3 DNA: TGTGCCAGCAGCCAAGATGGGACTAGCGGGAGAGTTAACGAGCAGTACTTC. Amino acids: CASSQDGTSGRVNEQYF.

The chain couples TRBV19 to TRBJ1-5; D unresolved. V gave up 3 bases and J gave up 0 bases, with 9 bases separating them. The V gene's germline CDR1 is LNHDA and CDR2 SQIVND (reference sequence). This CDR3 comprises 15 residues. The CDR3 DNA follows: TGTGCCAGTAGTATTTACAGACATAGCAATCAGCCCCAGCATTTT. This codes for CASSIYRHSNQPQHF.

This chain links TRBV18 with TRBJ1-2; D remains ambiguous. Germline V gene sequence: CDR1 KGHSH, CDR2 LQKENI. The length of the CDR3 is 16 residues. Trimming stripped 3 bases from V and 6 bases from J, with 20 bases between. The CDR3 coding sequence is TGTGCCAGCTCACCCCCGGACGTTGGGTTGAGGGATGGCTACACCTTC. Protein sequence: CASSPPDVGLRDGYTF.

The chain links TRBV7-6 to TRBJ1-1; tentatively, D is TRBD1 (5 bases). Germline V CDR1 and CDR2: SGHVS, FNYEAQ. V was pared by 5 bases and J by 3 bases, with 19 bases between. The CDR3 spans 16 residues. The CDR3: CASSLTREGRDTEAFF. The CDR3, as DNA: TGTGCCAGCAGCCTCACCCGGGAGGGGAGGGACACTGAAGCTTTCTTT.

The CDR3 sequence: CASSIWPTNTGELFF. The DNA for the CDR3 is TGTGCCAGTAGTATCTGGCCCACGAACACCGGGGAGCTGTTTTTT. The chain is built from TRBV19 and TRBJ2-2; D gene unclear. Trimming took 3 bases from V and 0 from J, leaving 8 bases between them. CDR1 is LNHDA, CDR2 SQIVND, per germline (reference sequence). The CDR3 is 15 amino acids.

The chain employs TRBV15 and TRBJ2-1, with TRBD2 matching over 9 bases. The CDR3 is 16 residues long. CDR1 LNHNV and CDR2 YYDKDF come from the germline V gene (reference sequence). V trimming: 4 bases; J trimming: 2 bases; junction bases outside the gene matches: 6. The CDR3 DNA follows: TGTGCCACCAGCACCAAAGCGGGGGGCACCTACAATGAGCAGTTCTTC. This encodes CATSTKAGGTYNEQFF.